This T cell receptor beta chain is from a study of blood T cell repertoires in COVID-19. The method was immunoSEQ multiplex PCR; TCRdb's version includes in-frame clones alone and lacks a portion of them. In the table there are about 260,000 clones, more than 85% of which are singletons. This CDR3 has 11 residues. Germline V CDR1 and CDR2: DFQATT, SNEGSKA (reference sequence). V dropped 5 bases and J dropped 10 bases, with 12 bases sitting between them. The V and J genes are TRBV20-1 and TRBJ2-1, with no clear D. Sequencing was carried out using peripheral blood. The clonotype was recovered from a woman aged 55-75 years with COVID-19, enrolled during active disease. As DNA, the CDR3 is TGCAGTGCTCGGAGCCTTCGGGAGCAGTTCTTC. Its translation: CSARSLREQFF.